A single sample is the source of the 10 T cell receptor beta chains below, sequenced in a study of cytomegalovirus exposure and HLA in healthy donors. Clones were sequenced by immunoSEQ multiplex PCR, and TCRdb holds only the in-frame ones, with some missing. Of roughly 250,000 clones in the sample, around 89% were seen once. The sequencing input was PBMCs. These receptors all come from a woman aged 18-29 years in good health and CMV-seronegative.

The chain links TRBV5-1 to TRBJ1-1; D is ambiguous. The CDR3 is made up of 14 amino acids. The V gene's germline CDR1 is SGHRS and CDR2 YFSETQ. V lost 1 base and J 1 base, leaving 8 bases between the germline ends. For the CDR3, the DNA is TGCGCCAGCAGCTTGCTGTCAGGGAACACTGAAGCTTTCTTT. It yields the protein CASSLLSGNTEAFF.

This chain joins TRBV5-1 and TRBJ1-1, with a tentative D call TRBD1 (5 bases). CDR1 and CDR2 (germline): SGHRS, YFSETQ. The CDR3 contains 12 residues. Between the trimmed V and J ends, which lost 7 bases and 4 bases, there was a span of 11 bases. The DNA of the CDR3 is TGCGCCAGCTATAACCAGGGCACTGAAGCTTTCTTT. Protein product: CASYNQGTEAFF.

This clone has a single count. The genes are TRBV9 and TRBJ2-1, with TRBD2 matching 13 bases. The germline gives CDR1 SGDLS, CDR2 YYNGEE. This CDR3 spans 18 amino acids. The V and J ends lost 0 bases and 4 bases, in that order; junction bases with no gene match: 7. The CDR3 is CASSVGTSGGNPYNEQFF. CDR3 nucleotide sequence: TGTGCCAGCAGCGTAGGGACTAGCGGGGGAAATCCGTACAATGAGCAGTTCTTC.

CDR3 bases: TGTGCCAGCAGCATACAGGGGGATACCGGGGAGCTGTTTTTT. This sequence encodes CASSIQGDTGELFF. This chain connects TRBV5-5 to TRBJ2-2, with TRBD1 matching 8 bases. The germline V gene has CDR1 SGHKS and CDR2 YYEKEE (reference sequence). This CDR3 contains 14 residues. V trimming: 4 bases; J trimming: 5 bases; junction bases outside the gene matches: 4.

V is TRBV2 and J is TRBJ1-4, with D hard to call. This CDR3 is 15 amino acids long. Trimming left V 6 bases short and J 2 bases short, with 13 bases between. Germline lookup yields CDR1 SNHLY and CDR2 FYNNEI. This CDR3 reads CASSATGGTNEKLFF. In nucleotides, the CDR3 is TGTGCCAGCAGCGCGACGGGAGGGACTAATGAAAAACTGTTTTTT.

DNA of the CDR3: TGTGCCAGCAGCTCCCGACCCCTGGGGGGATCCTACGAGCAGTACGTC. Its translation: CASSSRPLGGSYEQYV. The rearrangement joins TRBV5-5 to TRBJ2-7; possible D gene TRBD2, 6 bases. V lost 3 bases, J lost 1 base, and 17 bases lay in between. Germline CDR1 SGHKS, CDR2 YYEKEE (reference sequence). The length of the CDR3 is 16 residues.

This chain connects TRBV7-9 to TRBJ1-2; D is uncertain. The CDR3 is 15 amino acids. CDR1 and CDR2 from the germline V gene are SEHNR and FQNEAQ (reference sequence). With 0 bases removed from V and 1 base from J, the gap between germline ends came to 9 bases. CDR3 sequence reads: CASSLATTDNYGYTF. The CDR3 DNA is TGTGCCAGCAGCTTAGCGACTACGGATAACTATGGCTACACCTTC.

CDR3 loop: CASSFDRGGDTEAFF. The CDR3 coding sequence is TGTGCCAGTAGTTTCGACAGGGGAGGGGACACTGAAGCTTTCTTT. J is TRBJ1-1 and V is TRBV19; 8 bases are a match to TRBD1. Germline V gene lookup returns CDR1 LNHDA and CDR2 SQIVND (reference sequence). The V gene end was trimmed by 5 bases and the J gene end by 3 bases; junction bases not matched to a gene: 8. This CDR3 comprises 15 residues.

This chain connects TRBV7-9 to TRBJ1-1, with TRBD1 matching over 7 bases. Germline CDR1 SEHNR, CDR2 FQNEAQ (reference sequence). The ends lost 5 bases at V and 4 bases at J; junction bases unmatched: 7. The CDR3 has 14 residues. CDR3 nucleotides: TGTGCCAGCAGCACCCGGCAGGGGGGCACTGAAGCTTTCTTT. Its protein product is CASSTRQGGTEAFF.

This sequence joins TRBV11-2 and TRBJ2-1; D not resolved. V lost 4 bases and J lost 8, with 18 bases in between. The CDR3 extends over 15 amino acids. Germline assignment: CDR1 SGHAT and CDR2 FQNNGV. The CDR3: CASSSRPEGSDEQFF. CDR3 coding DNA: TGTGCCAGCAGCTCGCGACCGGAAGGCAGCGATGAGCAGTTCTTC.